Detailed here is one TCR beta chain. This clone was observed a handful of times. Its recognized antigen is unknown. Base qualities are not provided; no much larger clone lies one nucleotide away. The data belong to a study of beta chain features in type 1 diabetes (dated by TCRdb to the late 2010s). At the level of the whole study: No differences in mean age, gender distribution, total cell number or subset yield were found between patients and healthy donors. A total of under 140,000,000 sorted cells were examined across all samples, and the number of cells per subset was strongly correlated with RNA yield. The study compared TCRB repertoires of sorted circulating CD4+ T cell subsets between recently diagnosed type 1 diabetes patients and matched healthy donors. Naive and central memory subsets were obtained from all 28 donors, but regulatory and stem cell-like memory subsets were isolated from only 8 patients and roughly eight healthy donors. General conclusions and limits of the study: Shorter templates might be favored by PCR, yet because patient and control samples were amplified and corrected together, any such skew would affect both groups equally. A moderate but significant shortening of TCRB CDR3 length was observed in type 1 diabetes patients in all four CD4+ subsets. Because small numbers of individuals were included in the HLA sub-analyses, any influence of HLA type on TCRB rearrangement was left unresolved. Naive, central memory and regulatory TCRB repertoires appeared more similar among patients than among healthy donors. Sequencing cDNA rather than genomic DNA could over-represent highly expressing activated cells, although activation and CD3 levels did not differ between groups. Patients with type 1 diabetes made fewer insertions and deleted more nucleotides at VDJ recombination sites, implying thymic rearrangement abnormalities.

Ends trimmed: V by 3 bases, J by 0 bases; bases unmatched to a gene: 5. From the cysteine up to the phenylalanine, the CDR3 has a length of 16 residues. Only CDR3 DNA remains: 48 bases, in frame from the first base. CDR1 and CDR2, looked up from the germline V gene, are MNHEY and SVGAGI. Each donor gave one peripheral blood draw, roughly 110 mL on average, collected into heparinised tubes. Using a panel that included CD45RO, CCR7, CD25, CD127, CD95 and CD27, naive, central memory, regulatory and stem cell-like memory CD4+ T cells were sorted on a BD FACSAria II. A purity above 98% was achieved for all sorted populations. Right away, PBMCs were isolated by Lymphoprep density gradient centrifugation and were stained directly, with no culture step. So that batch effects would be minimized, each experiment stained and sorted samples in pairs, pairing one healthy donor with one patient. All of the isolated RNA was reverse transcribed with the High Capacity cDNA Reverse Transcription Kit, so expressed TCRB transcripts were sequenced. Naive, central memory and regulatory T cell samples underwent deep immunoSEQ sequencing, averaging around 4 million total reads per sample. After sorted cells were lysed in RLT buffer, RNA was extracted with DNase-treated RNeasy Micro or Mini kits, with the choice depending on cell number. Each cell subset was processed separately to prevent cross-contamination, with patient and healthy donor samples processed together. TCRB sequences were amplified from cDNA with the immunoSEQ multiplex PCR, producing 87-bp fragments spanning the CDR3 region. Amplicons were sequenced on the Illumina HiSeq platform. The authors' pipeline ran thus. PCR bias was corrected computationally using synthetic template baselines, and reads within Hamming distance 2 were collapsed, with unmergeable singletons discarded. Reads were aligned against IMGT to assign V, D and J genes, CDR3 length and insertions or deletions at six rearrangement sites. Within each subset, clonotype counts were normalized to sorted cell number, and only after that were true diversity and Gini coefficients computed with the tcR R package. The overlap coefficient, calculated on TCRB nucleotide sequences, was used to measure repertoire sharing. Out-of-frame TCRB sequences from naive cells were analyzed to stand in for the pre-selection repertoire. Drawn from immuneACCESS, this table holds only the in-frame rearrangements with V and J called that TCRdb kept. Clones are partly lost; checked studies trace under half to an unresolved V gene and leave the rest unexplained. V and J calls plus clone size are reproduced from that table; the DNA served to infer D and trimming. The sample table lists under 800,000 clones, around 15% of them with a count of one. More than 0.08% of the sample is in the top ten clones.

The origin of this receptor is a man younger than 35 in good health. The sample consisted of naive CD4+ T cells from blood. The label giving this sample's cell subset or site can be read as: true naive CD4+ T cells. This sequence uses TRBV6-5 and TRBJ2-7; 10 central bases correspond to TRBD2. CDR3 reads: CASSYRGTSDSYEQYF. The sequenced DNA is TGTGCCAGCAGTTATAGAGGGACTAGCGACTCCTACGAGCAGTACTTC.